This TCR beta chain originates from a study of shared clonotypes between healthy human individuals. General study results and limits: Lower generation probabilities were found for non-shared clonotypes than for those shared by all four donors. Naive subsets typically showed greater estimated richness than memory subsets.

A word on this clone: What it binds is not known.

Germline assignment: CDR1 SQVTM and CDR2 ANQGSEA. The CDR3 loop spans 12 amino acids. Trimming removed 7 bases from V and 3 bases from J, with 12 bases in between. Generated by immunoSEQ multiplex PCR, the TCRdb table keeps only in-frame clones and is missing some. The sample contains more than 900,000 clones, around 82% of which appear only once. This sequence was found in a man younger than 35 in good health. Some clones in this sample may be carry-over from other donors' samples. The rearrangement links TRBV29-1 to TRBJ2-5; D is uncertain. Specimen: memory CD4+ T cells from PBMCs. Subset meaning: CD45RA-negative fraction. The CDR3 sequence: CSAGWQEETQYF. The CDR3 coding sequence is TGCAGCGCCGGCTGGCAAGAAGAGACCCAGTACTTC.